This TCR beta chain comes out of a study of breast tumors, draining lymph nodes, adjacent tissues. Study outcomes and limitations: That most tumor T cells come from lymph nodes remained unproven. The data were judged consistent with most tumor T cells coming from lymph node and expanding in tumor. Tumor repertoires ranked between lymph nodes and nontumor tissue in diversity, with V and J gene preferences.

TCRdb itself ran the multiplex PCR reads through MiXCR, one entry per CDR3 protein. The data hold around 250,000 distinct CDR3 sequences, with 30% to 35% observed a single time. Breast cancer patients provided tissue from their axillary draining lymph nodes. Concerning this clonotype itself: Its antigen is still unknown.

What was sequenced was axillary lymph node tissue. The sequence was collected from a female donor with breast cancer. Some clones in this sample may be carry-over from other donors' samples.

The CDR3 reads CASSLKAGSETQYF. The CDR3 DNA follows: TGTGCCAGCAGCCTCAAGGCGGGGTCAGAGACCCAGTACTTC. This chain joins TRBV7-9 and TRBJ2-5, with D perhaps TRBD2 (6 bases). Per germline, CDR1 SEHNR and CDR2 FQNEAQ (reference sequence). V shed 5 bases and J shed 4 bases, with 14 bases lying between them. This CDR3 is built from 14 residues.